The 32 T cell receptor beta chains listed next were all sequenced from one sample in a study of shared clonotypes between healthy human individuals. Here immunoSEQ multiplex PCR was the method, and the copy in TCRdb shows in-frame clones only, minus some. The profile shows about 2,500,000 clones, around nine tenths of them singletons. The specimen was naive CD4+ T cells sorted from blood. Sample subset: CD45RA+ positively selected. Receptor source: a man aged 18 to 30 in good health.

The genes are TRBV28 and TRBJ1-4, with D uncertain. CDR1 and CDR2 (germline): MDHEN, SYDVKM. The CDR3 loop spans 15 amino acids. Trimming removed 4 bases from V and 3 bases from J, with 12 bases in between. The CDR3 coding sequence is TGTGCCAGCAGTTCCCCGGGGTATGCTAATGAAAAACTGTTTTTT. This sequence encodes CASSSPGYANEKLFF.

The chain combines TRBV27 with TRBJ2-3; no clear D. The CDR3 totals 15 residues. Germline V gene lookup returns CDR1 MNHEY and CDR2 SMNVEV (reference sequence). V was shortened by 2 bases and J by 3 bases, with 12 bases between the two germline ends. CDR3 sequence reads: CASSLSGLGTDTQYF. The DNA for the CDR3 is TGTGCCAGCAGTTTAAGTGGGCTGGGGACAGATACGCAGTATTTT.

This clone appeared a single time. The rearrangement joins TRBV9 to TRBJ1-3, with TRBD1 as a possible D gene (6 bases). The CDR3 has 16 residues. Germline CDR1 is SGDLS and CDR2 is YYNGEE. Trimming cost V 4 bases and J 0 bases, with 14 bases left between them. CDR3: CASSPTGQSSGNTIYF. DNA of the CDR3: TGTGCCAGCAGCCCTACAGGGCAGAGCTCTGGAAACACCATATATTTT.

About this clone itself: Other DNA sequences in the sample encode the same CDR3. V is TRBV9 and J is TRBJ2-3; D is possibly TRBD2 (5 bases). CDR3 length: 13 residues. Germline values: CDR1 SGDLS, CDR2 YYNGEE. V was shortened by 0 bases and J by 4 bases, with 6 bases between the two germline ends. CDR3: CASSVVGADTQYF. As DNA, the CDR3 is TGTGCCAGCAGCGTAGTCGGGGCAGATACGCAGTATTTT.

The chain links TRBV18 to TRBJ1-3; D remains ambiguous. V was pared by 3 bases and J by 0 bases, with 12 bases between. Germline CDR1 is KGHSH and CDR2 is LQKENI. CDR3 length equals 16 residues. CDR3 loop: CASSPLEPFSGNTIYF. The CDR3 region has the DNA TGTGCCAGCTCACCCTTAGAGCCGTTCTCTGGAAACACCATATATTTT.

This clone was counted a few times. The J gene is TRBJ1-1, the V gene TRBV12-5; D not certain. Trimming stripped 6 bases from V and 11 bases from J, with 13 bases between. CDR1 is LGHNT and CDR2 is FRNRAP in the germline V gene. The CDR3 is 11 amino acids. CDR3 in DNA: TGTGCTAGTGGGACGGGCCTCTCGGCTTTCTTT. This sequence encodes CASGTGLSAFF.

This chain connects TRBV5-5 to TRBJ2-7; 7 bases are a match to TRBD1. The V and J ends lost 0 bases and 3 bases, in that order; junction bases with no gene match: 6. There are 15 residues in the CDR3. Germline-derived CDR1 and CDR2 are SGHKS and YYEKEE (reference sequence). The DNA of the CDR3 is TGTGCCAGCAGCTTGGGACAGGGCCCTTTCTACGAGCAGTACTTC. It encodes CASSLGQGPFYEQYF. Full variable domain (rest looked up from reference TRBV5-5 and TRBJ2-7): DAGVTQSPTHLIKTRGQQVTLRCSPISGHKSVSWYQQVLGQGPQFIFQYYEKEERGRGNFPDRFSARQFPNYSSELNVNALLLGDSALYLCASSLGQGPFYEQYFGPGTRLTVT.

Comments on this clone: Other DNA sequences within the sample encode an identical CDR3. The chain links TRBV18 to TRBJ2-5; D perhaps matches TRBD1 (6 bases). V was cut by 5 bases and J by 1 base, with 8 bases left in between. This CDR3 spans 13 amino acids. Germline V gives CDR1 KGHSH, CDR2 LQKENI. CDR3 in amino acids: CASSAGVQETQYF. The CDR3 coding sequence is TGTGCCAGCTCAGCAGGGGTCCAAGAGACCCAGTACTTC.

This clone has just one count. The rearrangement uses TRBV6-1 and TRBJ2-5; no firm D call. CDR1 and CDR2 from the germline V gene are MNHNS and SASEGT. This CDR3 is 14 amino acids long. Trimming pared 2 bases from V and 4 bases from J, leaving 11 bases between. The CDR3 reads CASSEHRRGETQYF. DNA for the CDR3: TGTGCCAGCAGTGAACACCGGCGAGGAGAGACCCAGTACTTC.

The chain joins TRBV7-9 to TRBJ2-5; 12 positions match TRBD2. The CDR3 covers 15 residues. Germline CDR1 reads SEHNR; CDR2 reads FQNEAQ (reference sequence). Trimming at V came to 3 bases and at J to 4 bases, leaving 3 bases not matched to a gene. CDR3 protein: CASSFSSGGAETQYF. The CDR3 DNA is TGTGCCAGCAGCTTTTCTAGCGGGGGGGCAGAGACCCAGTACTTC.

This sequence joins TRBV10-3 and TRBJ2-3; D is uncertain. The germline CDR1 and CDR2 sequences are ENHRY and SYGVKD. CDR3 length: 11 amino acids. V was pared by 7 bases and J by 4 bases, with 6 bases between. The CDR3 DNA is TGTGCCATCAATGCCGCAGATACGCAGTATTTT. Its protein is CAINAADTQYF.

The rearrangement uses TRBV10-1 and TRBJ2-7; 8 bases are shared with TRBD1. Germline lookup yields CDR1 WNHNN and CDR2 SYGVQD (reference sequence). V lost 6 bases and J lost 5; bases outside the gene matches: 6. The CDR3 is 13 residues long. The CDR3 is CASSLQGGDEQYF. DNA for the CDR3: TGCGCCAGCAGCCTACAGGGGGGCGACGAGCAGTACTTC.

The V call is TRBV5-1, the J call TRBJ2-5; a weak D match, TRBD2 (5 bases). V gave up 6 bases and J gave up 5 bases, with 14 bases separating them. Germline assignment: CDR1 SGHRS and CDR2 YFSETQ. CDR3 length equals 13 residues. In nucleotides, the CDR3 is TGCGCCAGCAACCCCGCTAGCCTGGAGACCCAGTACTTC. Translated: CASNPASLETQYF.

This clone was seen a single time. The chain uses TRBV6-5 and TRBJ2-7; 9 nucleotides agree with TRBD2. The V gene's germline CDR1 is MNHEY and CDR2 SVGAGI. V shed 8 bases and J 6 bases; nucleotides not matched to a gene: 8. The CDR3 loop spans 13 amino acids. CDR3 nucleotides: TGTGCCAGCGGCCCGGGACTAGCATTCGAGCAGTACTTC. Protein: CASGPGLAFEQYF.

This chain uses TRBV29-1 with TRBJ1-5; the D gene is possibly TRBD1 (6 bases). Trimming removed 5 bases from V and 0 bases from J, with 8 bases in between. The CDR3 contains 13 residues. Germline assignment: CDR1 SQVTM and CDR2 ANQGSEA. The CDR3 protein is CSVSGASNQPQHF. The CDR3 bases are TGCAGCGTTTCAGGGGCTAGCAATCAGCCCCAGCATTTT.

J is TRBJ1-2 and V is TRBV7-2; D possibly corresponds to TRBD1 (6 bases). This CDR3 has 15 amino acids. Germline lookup yields CDR1 SGHTA and CDR2 FQGNSA. V was pared by 2 bases and J by 2 bases, with 12 bases between. CDR3 sequence reads: CASSLSMGANYGYTF. In DNA, the CDR3 is TGTGCCAGCAGCTTATCGATGGGGGCCAACTATGGCTACACCTTC.

As concerns this clone: The sample holds other DNA sequences that translate to the same CDR3. The V gene is TRBV19, the J gene TRBJ2-2; D uncertain. The CDR3 spans 14 residues. Between the trimmed V and J ends, which lost 7 bases and 0 bases, there was a span of 9 bases. CDR1 and CDR2 from the germline V gene are LNHDA and SQIVND (reference sequence). The CDR3 is CASMRLANTGELFF. The CDR3 coding sequence is TGTGCCAGTATGAGACTTGCGAACACCGGGGAGCTGTTTTTT.

This sequence joins TRBV5-1 and TRBJ2-5; D is undetermined. Trimming left V 0 bases short and J 11 bases short, with 14 bases between. The CDR3 is 13 residues long. Germline V lookup: CDR1 SGHRS, CDR2 YFSETQ. DNA for the CDR3: TGCGCCAGCAGCTTGGCGGTACAAGCCCAGCAGTACTTC. It translates to CASSLAVQAQQYF.

Regarding this clone: The same CDR3 is also encoded by other DNA sequences in this sample. The rearrangement joins TRBV5-1 to TRBJ1-5, with unresolved D. Germline CDR1 is SGHRS and CDR2 is YFSETQ. This CDR3 spans 13 amino acids. Trimming removed 2 bases from V and 0 bases from J, with 3 bases in between. CDR3 loop: CASSFSSNQPQHF. The CDR3 coding sequence is TGCGCCAGCAGCTTCAGTAGCAATCAGCCCCAGCATTTT.

The J gene is TRBJ1-4, the V gene TRBV10-2; D perhaps matches TRBD1 (5 bases). The CDR3 is 15 amino acids. The V end was cut by 4 bases, the J end by 0 bases, with 9 bases between. Germline-derived CDR1 and CDR2 are WSHSY and SAAADI. The CDR3, as DNA: TGCGCCAGCAGTGGGATGGGGGCAACTAATGAAAAACTGTTTTTT. Translating it yields CASSGMGATNEKLFF.

Details on this clone: In the same sample, other DNA sequences code for this CDR3. The chain joins TRBV5-1 to TRBJ2-7; TRBD1 agrees at 10 bases. Germline V gives CDR1 SGHRS, CDR2 YFSETQ. J was trimmed by 4 bases and V by 2 bases; bases with no gene match: 3. The CDR3 has 14 amino acids. CDR3 sequence reads: CASSFRDRGYEQYF. CDR3 coding DNA: TGCGCCAGCAGCTTCCGGGACAGGGGATACGAGCAGTACTTC.

The rearrangement joins TRBV7-2 to TRBJ1-6; 8 bases line up with TRBD1. V dropped 5 bases and J dropped 8; count of bases not matched to a gene: 5. This CDR3 comprises 14 residues. Germline values: CDR1 SGHTA, CDR2 FQGNSA. The DNA for the CDR3 is TGTGCCAGCAGCACCGGGACAGGCCATTCACCCCTCCACTTT. Residues: CASSTGTGHSPLHF.

The chain joins TRBV5-6 to TRBJ2-3, with TRBD1 identical over 7 bases. After removal of 5 bases from V and 5 bases from J, the junction contained 11 bases not matched to a gene. The CDR3 covers 15 residues. The germline V gene has CDR1 SGHDT and CDR2 YYEEEE. The DNA of the CDR3 is TGTGCCAGCAGACCCTTCGACAGGGAGTTAGATACGCAGTATTTT. Translated, it gives CASRPFDRELDTQYF.

The chain recombines TRBV28 with TRBJ2-3; either TRBD1 or TRBD2 may fit D (5 bases each). Trimming left V 5 bases short and J 4 bases short, with 10 bases between. Germline V gene data show CDR1 as MDHEN and CDR2 as SYDVKM. This CDR3 is 13 amino acids long. CDR3 loop: CASSPGAPDTQYF. In DNA form, the CDR3 reads TGTGCCAGCAGTCCCGGGGCCCCAGATACGCAGTATTTT.

The chain is built from TRBV5-6 and TRBJ2-7; D remains ambiguous. The V end lost 4 bases, the J end lost 7 bases, and 12 bases lay between the germline ends. CDR3 size: 12 residues. Germline V CDR1 and CDR2: SGHDT, YYEEEE. CDR3 DNA sequence: TGTGCCAGCAGCCGCGAACAGTGGGAGCAGTACTTC. Translated, it gives CASSREQWEQYF.

The rearrangement joins TRBV7-2 to TRBJ2-7; tentative D call: TRBD2 (6 bases). This CDR3 comprises 15 residues. Germline V gives CDR1 SGHTA, CDR2 FQGNSA. V lost 0 bases and J lost 7, with 16 bases in between. This CDR3 is CASSLATSGSGEQYF. The CDR3 bases are TGTGCCAGCAGCTTAGCGACTAGTGGATCGGGTGAGCAGTACTTC.

The chain employs TRBV13 and TRBJ2-3, with TRBD2 matching over 7 bases. Trimming at V came to 5 bases and at J to 7 bases, leaving 12 bases not matched to a gene. The CDR3 runs 15 residues. The germline V gene encodes CDR1 PRHDT and CDR2 FYEKMQ (reference sequence). The CDR3 protein is CASSRDGAGSNTQYF. As DNA, the CDR3 is TGTGCCAGCAGCCGGGATGGAGCGGGGTCCAATACGCAGTATTTT.

The V gene is TRBV1, the J gene TRBJ2-5; the table assigns TRBD1, which was not confirmed against the DNA. With the DNA end fitting TRBJ2-7 better, the J assignment may be wrong. TRBV1 is flagged as a pseudogene. The CDR3 spans 13 residues. The CDR3 loop is CTSSEVTGDEQYF. DNA for the CDR3: TGCACCAGCAGCGAGGTAACAGGGGACGAGCAGTACTTC.

This CDR3 reads CASSLSVYEQYF. Here the CDR3 DNA reads TGTGCCAGCAGCTTATCGGTCTACGAGCAGTACTTC. This chain uses TRBV11-1 with TRBJ2-7; D gene ambiguous. Looked up from germline, CDR1 is SGHAT and CDR2 is FQDESV (reference sequence). With 2 bases removed from V and 3 bases from J, the gap between germline ends came to 5 bases. The CDR3 runs 12 residues.

The chain has TRBV19 and TRBJ1-5; D unclear. Germline CDR1 reads LNHDA; CDR2 reads SQIVND (reference sequence). V was pared by 1 base and J by 7 bases, with 5 bases between. There are 12 residues in the CDR3. CDR3 DNA sequence: TGTGCCAGTAGTATAGGGGAACAGCCCCAGCATTTT. The encoded protein is CASSIGEQPQHF.

The chain joins TRBV10-3 to TRBJ2-1, with TRBD2 matching over 8 bases. V gave up 6 bases and J gave up 4 bases; unmatched junction bases: 8. Germline V CDR1 and CDR2: ENHRY, SYGVKD. The CDR3 loop spans 15 amino acids. The CDR3 sequence is CAIRGSGGIYNEQFF. As DNA, the CDR3 is TGTGCCATCAGGGGAAGCGGGGGAATTTACAATGAGCAGTTCTTC.

The chain employs TRBV6-1 and TRBJ2-7, with 9 bases fitting TRBD1. The CDR3 has 14 residues. CDR1 and CDR2 (germline): MNHNS, SASEGT. J was trimmed by 4 bases and V by 7 bases; bases with no gene match: 8. The CDR3 here is CASIKNRGPYEQYF. CDR3 DNA sequence: TGTGCCAGCATAAAGAACAGGGGGCCATACGAGCAGTACTTC.